The rows below give T cell receptor beta chains drawn from one sample of a study of technical replicates of blood from a few donors. TCRdb keeps only in-frame clones here, not all; method: immunoSEQ multiplex PCR. The sample gives some 79,000 clones, around 94% of which show up once; under 0.3% is in the top ten. Sample: T cells isolated from PBMCs. Receptors were obtained from a human donor in good health. Both conserved end residues are part of each CDR3. D genes are given only for firm matches. Not every row has a clone size; where given, it reads once, few, many or a size class.

j_call | clone_size | d_call | v_call | cdr3_aa | cdr3_nt
TRBJ2-1 | NA | NA | TRBV25-1 | CASSIHRGAGAYNEQFF | TGTGCCAGCAGTATTCACCGAGGAGCGGGCGCCTACAATGAGCAGTTCTTC
TRBJ2-1 | NA | TRBD2 | TRBV6-5 | CASSSIGTSGVNEQFF | TGTGCCAGCAGTTCGATTGGGACTAGCGGGGTCAATGAGCAGTTCTTC
TRBJ2-3 | NA | TRBD2 | TRBV5-6 | CASSLPRLADTDTQYF | TGTGCCAGCAGCTTACCTAGACTAGCGGACACAGATACGCAGTATTTT
TRBJ1-3 | once | NA | TRBV6-6 | CASSPEGSGNTIYF | TGTGCCAGCAGTCCCGAGGGCTCTGGAAACACCATATATTTT
TRBJ2-7 | once | NA | TRBV5-1 | CASSYISGNPTEQYF | TGCGCCAGCAGCTATATCAGCGGCAACCCTACCGAGCAGTACTTC
TRBJ1-2 | NA | NA | TRBV25-1 | CASSLGGSYGYTF | TGTGCCAGCAGTCTGGGGGGTAGCTATGGCTACACCTTC
TRBJ2-7 | NA | NA | TRBV21-1 | CASSKEDRDQIDEQYF | TGTGCCAGCAGCAAAGAGGACAGGGACCAAATAGACGAGCAGTACTTC
TRBJ2-1 | NA | TRBD2 | TRBV10-3 | CAISGASGQNEQFF | TGTGCCATCAGTGGGGCTAGCGGGCAAAATGAGCAGTTCTTC
TRBJ1-1 | NA | NA | TRBV19 | CASSANRDTEAFF | TGTGCCAGTAGTGCCAACAGGGACACTGAAGCTTTCTTT
TRBJ1-5 | NA | NA | TRBV28 | CASSLGLYSNQPQHF | TGTGCCAGCAGTTTAGGGCTGTATAGCAATCAGCCCCAGCATTTT
TRBJ1-2 | NA | NA | TRBV6-6 | CASSYGPGQSWGYTF | TGTGCCAGCAGTTACGGCCCGGGACAAAGCTGGGGCTACACCTTC
TRBJ1-1 | NA | TRBD1 | TRBV9 | CASSVGGQARNTEAFF | TGTGCCAGCAGCGTAGGGGGACAGGCGAGGAACACTGAAGCTTTCTTT
TRBJ2-7 | once | TRBD1 | TRBV5-8 | CASSWTGGSYEQYF | TGTGCCAGCAGCTGGACAGGGGGCTCCTACGAGCAGTACTTC
TRBJ2-7 | NA | TRBD2 | TRBV5-1 | CASSFGVRGGINEQYF | TGCGCCAGCAGCTTTGGGGTGCGGGGGGGAATCAACGAGCAGTACTTC
TRBJ1-4 | NA | NA | TRBV28 | CASSPAGRQNEKLFF | TGTGCCAGCAGTCCCGCGGGACGCCAAAATGAAAAACTGTTTTTT
TRBJ2-1 | NA | TRBD2 | TRBV2 | CASSAGGAGPSYNEQFF | TGTGCCAGCAGTGCGGGAGGAGCGGGGCCCTCCTACAATGAGCAGTTCTTC
TRBJ1-5 | NA | NA | TRBV2 | CASSEIARPQGQPQHF | TGTGCCAGCAGTGAAATCGCTCGGCCCCAGGGGCAGCCCCAGCATTTT
TRBJ1-3 | NA | NA | TRBV5-1 | CASSSTLRGVSGNTIYF | TGCGCCAGCAGTAGTACCCTCCGGGGGGTATCGGGAAACACCATATATTTT
TRBJ2-2 | once | NA | TRBV7-3 | CASSLGGATGELFF | TGTGCCAGCAGCTTAGGAGGGGCCACCGGGGAGCTGTTTTTT